Listed here are 6 T cell receptor beta chains from one sample, sequenced in a study of T cell changes during pregnancy in multiple sclerosis. The assay was immunoSEQ multiplex PCR, and TCRdb's table has in-frame clones only and misses some. The data show about 60,000 clones, 80% to 95% seen once. The specimen comprised peripheral blood, sampled in the first trimester of pregnancy. These receptors were taken from a female donor with multiple sclerosis, enrolled in a pregnancy study.

J is TRBJ2-1 and V is TRBV4-2, with no clear D. This CDR3 spans 16 amino acids. The germline V gene encodes CDR1 LGHNA and CDR2 YNFKEQ. Trimming removed 1 base at V and 0 bases at J, with 10 bases between. The CDR3: CASSQVAVNSYNEQFF. For the CDR3, the DNA is TGTGCCAGCAGCCAAGTAGCAGTAAACTCCTACAATGAGCAGTTCTTC.

This sequence joins TRBV7-2 and TRBJ1-4; TRBD1 might be the D (5 bases). CDR1 SGHTA and CDR2 FQGNSA come from the germline V gene. V lost 5 bases, J lost 8 bases, and 9 bases lay in between. This CDR3 is 12 amino acids long. DNA for the CDR3: TGTGCCAGCAGCCCCCGACAGGAAAAACTGTTTTTT. Translated: CASSPRQEKLFF.

The chain has TRBV19 and TRBJ1-1; 9 bases are shared with TRBD1. The V gene end was trimmed by 5 bases and the J gene end by 11 bases; junction bases not matched to a gene: 6. This CDR3 has 12 residues. CDR1 and CDR2 (germline): LNHDA, SQIVND (reference sequence). The CDR3 region has the DNA TGTGCCAGTAGTGCGGACAGGGGTGGCGCTTTCTTT. Amino acid sequence: CASSADRGGAFF.

This chain links TRBV9 with TRBJ2-3, with 8 bases matching TRBD1. Germline loops: CDR1 SGDLS, CDR2 YYNGEE. Trimming at V came to 0 bases and at J to 6 bases, leaving 9 bases not matched to a gene. There are 16 residues in the CDR3. The CDR3 DNA sequence: TGTGCCAGCAGCGTAGAGGGGAGACAGGGGAAGGATACGCAGTATTTT. Its protein is CASSVEGRQGKDTQYF. The complete variable domain, with remaining parts taken from reference TRBV9 and TRBJ2-3, reads DSGVTQTPKHLITATGQRVTLRCSPRSGDLSVYWYQQSLDQGLQFLIQYYNGEERAKGNILERFSAQQFPDLHSELNLSSLELGDSALYFCASSVEGRQGKDTQYFGPGTRLTVL.

This chain joins TRBV2 and TRBJ1-2; maybe TRBD1 (5 bases). CDR1 and CDR2 (germline): SNHLY, FYNNEI. CDR3 size: 15 residues. With 2 bases removed from V and 4 bases from J, the gap between germline ends came to 14 bases. The CDR3 loop reads CASSEPGGARYGYTF. In DNA form, the CDR3 reads TGTGCCAGCAGTGAACCCGGCGGGGCACGCTATGGCTACACCTTC.

V is TRBV6-6 and J is TRBJ1-1; a possible D gene is TRBD1 (5 bases). The CDR3 is 13 residues long. The ends were cut back, 2 bases at V and 6 bases at J, with 10 bases in the middle. The V gene's germline CDR1 is MNHNY and CDR2 SVGAGI (reference sequence). CDR3 in amino acids: CASSYAGGAEAFF. CDR3 coding DNA: TGTGCCAGCAGTTACGCCGGGGGAGCTGAAGCTTTCTTT.